This paragraph reports one TCR beta chain. The antigen is unknown. This sample stems from a study of cytomegalovirus exposure and HLA in healthy donors. Turning to the study itself: Drawn from HLA-typed donors, 83 million or so unique TCRs were held in an early data release. Notes on the study in general: Common viral pathogens (according to a later analysis) appeared linked to several of the most significant clusters. An analysis was carried out at a later point. It showed that HLA-associated TCR beta chains were more clonally expanded than equally common non-associated chains.

PCR employed 60 Vbeta and 13 Jbeta primers. Produced via immunoSEQ multiplex PCR; TCRdb's table is partial and in-frame only. The sample includes 150,000 to 200,000 clones, 65% to 85% of them seen just once. The CDR3 contains 15 residues. In germline, CDR1 is LNHNV, CDR2 YYDKDF (reference sequence). J gave up 4 bases and V 5 bases, and 7 bases lay outside the gene matches. The origin of this receptor is a man in his 60s in good health and CMV-seronegative. The sequenced material came from PBMCs. This chain links TRBV15 with TRBJ1-5; TRBD1 aligns across 8 bases. CDR3 protein: CATSPGTGSNQPQHF. The CDR3 DNA reads as TGTGCCACCAGCCCCGGGACAGGCAGTAATCAGCCCCAGCATTTT.